Below, 26 T cell receptor beta chains from the same sample are listed, as sequenced in a study of radiotherapy plus CTLA-4 blockade in lung cancer (dated by TCRdb to the late 2010s). The receptor library was made with the immunoSEQ multiplex PCR assay. In its TCRdb copy, this immuneACCESS table keeps in-frame sequences only and misses some clones. Where compared with another copy, unresolved V genes explain less than half of these, and the others have no known cause. The sample table lists about 72,000 clones, approximately 83% of them with a count of one. The ten largest clones capture 4% of the sample. The specimen comprised peripheral blood, sampled from a patient treated with radiotherapy plus ipilimumab. The receptors derive from a human donor with non-small cell lung cancer who had a partial response to radiotherapy plus ipilimumab.

The rearrangement uses TRBV2 and TRBJ2-7; TRBD2 agrees at 8 bases. J gave up 3 bases and V 7 bases, and 8 bases lay outside the gene matches. CDR1 SNHLY and CDR2 FYNNEI come from the germline V gene. The CDR3 spans 14 residues. Written as DNA, the CDR3 is TGTGCCAGCAAGTCAGCGGGAGCCGTCTACGAGCAGTACTTC. This codes for CASKSAGAVYEQYF.

The chain has TRBV7-3 and TRBJ2-1; 7 bases fit TRBD1. The length of the CDR3 is 14 residues. Germline trimming cut 5 bases from V and 2 bases from J; bases unmatched to any gene: 3. Germline loops: CDR1 SGHTA, CDR2 FQGTGA. For the CDR3, the DNA is TGTGCCAGCAGCCCACAGGGGACCTACAATGAGCAGTTCTTC. This sequence encodes CASSPQGTYNEQFF.

A single count supports this clone. V and J are TRBV18 and TRBJ2-2; D not certain. The CDR3 loop spans 15 amino acids. Germline-derived CDR1 and CDR2 are KGHSH and LQKENI. The V end was cut by 1 base, the J end by 6 bases, with 12 bases between. The CDR3: CASSPRLDRSGELFF. CDR3 DNA sequence: TGTGCCAGCTCACCACGTCTAGACCGGTCCGGGGAGCTGTTTTTT.

The chain has TRBV11-2 and TRBJ1-3; 11 bases match TRBD1. Trimming at V came to 6 bases and at J to 2 bases, leaving 12 bases not matched to a gene. Germline V gene lookup returns CDR1 SGHAT and CDR2 FQNNGV. The CDR3 runs 18 residues. DNA of the CDR3: TGTGCCAGCAGAAGGACAGGGGGCGAGTCGAGCCCTGGAAACACCATATATTTT. Residues: CASRRTGGESSPGNTIYF.

This clone is a singleton in its sample. The chain recombines TRBV28 with TRBJ1-5; no firm D call. Trimming shortened V by 7 bases and J by 3 bases, and 16 bases separated the two germline ends. The CDR3 runs to 15 residues. Germline assignment: CDR1 MDHEN and CDR2 SYDVKM. CDR3 amino acids: CASKTANPINQPQHF. The CDR3, as DNA: TGTGCCAGCAAAACAGCTAATCCTATCAATCAGCCCCAGCATTTT.

In its sample, this clone was seen a few times. V gene TRBV5-1 combines with J gene TRBJ2-2, with 7 bases aligning to TRBD1. Trimming at V came to 4 bases and at J to 3 bases, leaving 3 bases not matched to a gene. From germline, CDR1 is SGHRS and CDR2 YFSETQ. This CDR3 spans 14 amino acids. The CDR3 region has the DNA TGCGCCAGCAGCCTTACAGGGGACACCGGGGAGCTGTTTTTT. This codes for CASSLTGDTGELFF.

The chain employs TRBV6-4 and TRBJ2-1, with D perhaps matching TRBD2 (6 bases). The V and J ends lost 3 bases and 7 bases respectively, with 16 bases between them. The CDR3 spans 15 residues. The germline CDR1 and CDR2 sequences are MRHNA and SNTAGT. CDR3 bases: TGTGCCAGCAGTGATACGGGAGTGGAATCGAATGAGCAGTTCTTC. Its translation: CASSDTGVESNEQFF.

This clone has more than one count but fewer than ten. V gene TRBV7-2 combines with J gene TRBJ1-1; perhaps TRBD1 as D (6 bases). This CDR3 comprises 12 residues. V shed 6 bases and J shed 5 bases, with 10 bases lying between them. CDR1 is SGHTA and CDR2 is FQGNSA in the germline V gene. The CDR3 here is CASRLQGTEAFF. In nucleotides, the CDR3 is TGTGCCAGCAGACTACAGGGTACTGAAGCTTTCTTT.

The chain is built from TRBV28 and TRBJ1-3; D is possibly TRBD1 (5 bases). The CDR3 has 17 residues. Trimming took off 3 bases at V and 0 bases at J, with 15 bases between the two ends. Germline V gene data show CDR1 as MDHEN and CDR2 as SYDVKM. The DNA of the CDR3 is TGTGCCAGCAGTTTCTCCCTAGGGGCCGGCTCTGGAAACACCATATATTTT. This codes for CASSFSLGAGSGNTIYF.

This clone was seen more than once but under ten times. The rearrangement links TRBV5-1 to TRBJ2-5; possible D gene TRBD2, 5 bases. Germline V gene data show CDR1 as SGHRS and CDR2 as YFSETQ. V dropped 4 bases and J dropped 1 base, with 17 bases sitting between them. This CDR3 contains 16 residues. CDR3 in amino acids: CASSIGREGGQETQYF. The CDR3 nucleotides are TGCGCCAGCAGCATCGGCCGAGAAGGAGGCCAAGAGACCCAGTACTTC. Complete variable domain (other parts from reference TRBV5-1 and TRBJ2-5): KAGVTQTPRYLIKTRGQQVTLSCSPISGHRSVSWYQQTPGQGLQFLFEYFSETQRNKGNFPGRFSGRQFSNSRSEMNVSTLELGDSALYLCASSIGREGGQETQYFGPGTRLLVL.

The genes are TRBV28 and TRBJ2-3, with D possibly being TRBD2 (5 bases). Trimming took 5 bases from V and 3 from J, leaving 9 bases between them. Germline-derived CDR1 and CDR2 are MDHEN and SYDVKM. The CDR3 extends over 13 amino acids. The CDR3 region has the DNA TGTGCCAGCAGTAATTGGGAGACAGATACGCAGTATTTT. This codes for CASSNWETDTQYF.

The V and J genes are TRBV30 and TRBJ2-1; D might be TRBD1 (5 bases). CDR3 length equals 12 residues. Germline V lookup: CDR1 GTSNPN, CDR2 SVGIG (reference sequence). Trimming took off 3 bases at V and 7 bases at J, with 10 bases between the two ends. CDR3 DNA sequence: TGTGCCTGGAGCCAGGGCCGGAATGAGCAGTTCTTC. This sequence encodes CAWSQGRNEQFF.

This chain links TRBV7-8 with TRBJ2-7, with D tentatively TRBD2 (5 bases). CDR1 and CDR2 (germline): SGHVS, FQNEAQ. The V gene lost 6 bases and the J gene lost 0 bases, with 18 bases spanning the gap. The CDR3 contains 16 residues. Here the CDR3 reads CASRPERHHSSYEQYF. The CDR3 nucleotides read TGTGCCAGCAGACCGGAGCGGCACCATAGCTCCTACGAGCAGTACTTC.

The chain has TRBV7-6 and TRBJ2-7, with 10 nucleotides matching TRBD2. The CDR3 length is 16 residues. Germline V gene sequence: CDR1 SGHVS, CDR2 FNYEAQ. V was clipped by 5 bases and J by 0 bases; unmatched bases: 7. This chain's CDR3 is CASSPAGTSDSYEQYF. The CDR3 DNA is TGTGCCAGCAGCCCGGCCGGGACTAGCGACTCCTACGAGCAGTACTTC.

V is TRBV6-5 and J is TRBJ2-3; the match to TRBD1 covers 8 bases. Trimming took 4 bases from V and 9 from J; bases not matched to a gene: 9. The CDR3 consists of 14 residues. Germline assignment: CDR1 MNHEY and CDR2 SVGAGI. The CDR3, as DNA: TGTGCCAGCAGTTTCCGGGACAGGCCGAGGACGCAGTATTTT. Translated: CASSFRDRPRTQYF.

The rearrangement links TRBV30 to TRBJ1-1, with D maybe TRBD1 (6 bases). Germline CDR1 is GTSNPN and CDR2 is SVGIG (reference sequence). CDR3 length: 14 amino acids. The V end lost 5 bases, the J end lost 4 bases, and 17 bases lay between the germline ends. The CDR3 DNA reads TGTGCCTGGGGGGGCGACAGGCCCGCCACTGAAGCTTTCTTT. Amino acid sequence: CAWGGDRPATEAFF.

The chain joins TRBV9 to TRBJ1-1; D remains ambiguous. Trimming removed 0 bases from V and 1 base from J, with 13 bases in between. Per germline, CDR1 SGDLS and CDR2 YYNGEE. CDR3 length: 16 amino acids. The CDR3: CASSVDQAAANTEAFF. CDR3 sequence (DNA): TGTGCCAGCAGCGTAGATCAAGCCGCGGCGAACACTGAAGCTTTCTTT.

The chain has TRBV9 and TRBJ2-1; the match to TRBD1 covers 8 bases. The CDR3 totals 17 residues. V lost 3 bases to trimming and J lost 0 bases; unmatched junction nucleotides: 8. Germline V gene lookup returns CDR1 SGDLS and CDR2 YYNGEE. CDR3 nucleotide sequence: TGTGCCAGCAGCGGGCACAGGGGGTCCAGCTCCTACAATGAGCAGTTCTTC. Translated, it gives CASSGHRGSSSYNEQFF. The full variable domain, in which reference TRBV9 and TRBJ2-1 provide the parts outside the CDR3, is DSGVTQTPKHLITATGQRVTLRCSPRSGDLSVYWYQQSLDQGLQFLIQYYNGEERAKGNILERFSAQQFPDLHSELNLSSLELGDSALYFCASSGHRGSSSYNEQFFGPGTRLTVL.

This chain connects TRBV9 to TRBJ2-3, with 7 bases aligning to TRBD2. The length of the CDR3 is 14 residues. The germline gives CDR1 SGDLS, CDR2 YYNGEE. Trimming took 0 bases from V and 9 from J; bases not matched to a gene: 7. The DNA for the CDR3 is TGTGCCAGCAGCGTAGGGGAGGGCCGGATCACGCAGTATTTT. It translates to CASSVGEGRITQYF.

This chain links TRBV5-4 with TRBJ1-2; 8 bases align to TRBD1. The CDR3 spans 13 residues. The junction had 8 bases not matched to a gene; V was cut back by 5 bases and J by 8 bases. The V gene's germline CDR1 is SGHNT and CDR2 YYREEE (reference sequence). The CDR3 nucleotides are TGTGCCAGCAGGGTGGGACAGGAAGGGGGCTACACCTTC. It yields the protein CASRVGQEGGYTF. Full variable domain (rest looked up from reference TRBV5-4 and TRBJ1-2): ETGVTQSPTHLIKTRGQQVTLRCSSQSGHNTVSWYQQALGQGPQFIFQYYREEENGRGNFPPRFSGLQFPNYSSELNVNALELDDSALYLCASRVGQEGGYTFGSGTRLTVV.

This clone was observed once. The chain is built from TRBV2 and TRBJ1-5; D unclear. The V gene lost 4 bases and the J gene lost 0 bases, with 7 bases spanning the gap. The CDR3 totals 14 residues. Looked up from germline, CDR1 is SNHLY and CDR2 is FYNNEI. CDR3 sequence (DNA): TGTGCCAGCAGTGGGAGGGATAGCAATCAGCCCCAGCATTTT. Translation gives CASSGRDSNQPQHF.

The gene calls are TRBV6-5 and TRBJ2-7; weak D call: TRBD1 (5 bases). Germline CDR1 is MNHEY and CDR2 is SVGAGI. The V and J ends lost 2 bases and 3 bases respectively, with 8 bases between them. The CDR3 is 13 residues long. CDR3 in DNA: TGTGCCAGCAGTTACGCGCAGGGCTACGAGCAGTACTTC. Translated: CASSYAQGYEQYF.

The chain recombines TRBV19 with TRBJ1-2; 9 bases align to TRBD1. Germline CDR1 and CDR2: LNHDA and SQIVND (reference sequence). The CDR3 is made up of 16 amino acids. The trim removed 8 bases at V and 8 bases at J, leaving 18 bases unmatched. The chain's CDR3 is CASHRDRVSFSAGYTF. The CDR3 bases are TGTGCCAGTCATAGGGACAGGGTCTCTTTTTCGGCCGGCTACACCTTC.

V gene TRBV27 combines with J gene TRBJ2-3; TRBD2 matches at 14 bases. Trimming removed 6 bases from V and 11 bases from J; junction bases left unmatched: 4. CDR1 and CDR2 from the germline V gene are MNHEY and SMNVEV (reference sequence). The length of the CDR3 is 13 residues. The chain's CDR3 is CASRGLAGDVQYF. DNA for the CDR3: TGTGCCAGCAGGGGACTAGCGGGAGATGTGCAGTATTTT.

The rearrangement joins TRBV7-3 to TRBJ2-2, with a weak D call TRBD2 (7 bases). The V end was cut by 5 bases, the J end by 6 bases, with 13 bases between. The CDR3 spans 14 residues. Germline V gives CDR1 SGHTA, CDR2 FQGTGA. CDR3 DNA sequence: TGTGCCAGCAGCCTTGGGAGGGGGTCCGGGGAGCTGTTTTTT. It yields the protein CASSLGRGSGELFF.

The rearrangement uses TRBV6-6 and TRBJ1-2; D not resolved. Deletions cut 2 bases from V and 6 bases from J, with 10 bases between. The CDR3 covers 13 residues. Per the germline V gene, CDR1 is MNHNY and CDR2 is SVGAGI (reference sequence). The CDR3 protein is CASSYATDDGYTF. DNA for the CDR3: TGTGCCAGCAGTTACGCGACTGACGATGGCTACACCTTC.